The 20 T cell receptor beta chains below come from one sample, sequenced in a study of T-cell memory formation after mild COVID-19 (dated by TCRdb to about 2021). The library was made by 5' RACE. Sequencing relied on an Illumina NovaSeq 6000. The raw public reads went through TCRdb reprocessing: fastp at Q25, MiXCR clone calling, in-frame beta chains kept. Here each entry gathers all rows of one CDR3 protein and keeps the most common genes and DNA. For this sample the table gives approximately 60,000 distinct CDR3 sequences, of which over 8.5% were detected only once. The ten largest account for around 1.1% of the sample. The sample comprised PBMCs or a T cell subset sorted from them (not recorded which). Receptors were obtained from a man between 18 and 29 years old who had mild COVID-19 (a few samples of this study predate the infection). The sample titles of this study are shuffled in the database, so cell type and time point are left out; the donor was told from shared clones.

The chain links TRBV5-1 to TRBJ2-1; 11 nucleotides align to TRBD2. This CDR3 is 15 amino acids long. Germline V lookup: CDR1 SGHRS, CDR2 YFSETQ. V was pared by 5 bases and J by 7 bases, with 8 bases of the junction left unmatched. This CDR3 reads CASSSTSGVANEQFF. The CDR3 DNA is TGCGCCAGCAGTTCGACTAGCGGGGTGGCAAATGAGCAGTTCTTC.

Only a few counts were recorded for this clonotype. The V and J genes are TRBV9 and TRBJ2-5, with D perhaps TRBD1 or TRBD2 (5 bases each). The germline V and J ends were trimmed by 0 bases and 5 bases, with 14 bases remaining between them. Germline V CDR1 and CDR2: SGDLS, YYNGEE. The CDR3 extends over 15 amino acids. The CDR3 loop reads CASSVAQGEGETQYF. CDR3 coding DNA: TGTGCCAGCAGCGTAGCCCAGGGCGAGGGGGAGACCCAGTACTTC.

The chain carries TRBV20-1 and TRBJ1-2; the D is unclear. Trimming shortened V by 7 bases and J by 2 bases, and 17 bases separated the two germline ends. This CDR3 spans 14 amino acids. CDR1 DFQATT and CDR2 SNEGSKA come from the germline V gene (reference sequence). For the CDR3, the DNA is TGCAGTGTCCCTCCGGGGTCGCTCAACTATGGCTACACCTTC. Protein: CSVPPGSLNYGYTF.

In this sample, this clonotype turned up many times. CDR3 residues: CASSPMGISGGGQETQYF. CDR3 nucleotides: TGTGCCAGCAGCCCCATGGGGATTAGCGGGGGGGGCCAAGAGACCCAGTACTTC. The rearrangement joins TRBV7-2 to TRBJ2-5; 11 bases align to TRBD2. Germline V gene sequence: CDR1 SGHTA, CDR2 FQGNSA. This CDR3 comprises 18 residues. V was clipped by 5 bases and J by 1 base; unmatched bases: 12. The full variable domain, completed using reference TRBV7-2 and TRBJ2-5, is GAGVSQSPSNKVTEKGKDVELRCDPISGHTALYWYRQSLGQGLEFLIYFQGNSAPDKSGLPSDRFSAERTGGSVSTLTIQRTQQEDSAVYLCASSPMGISGGGQETQYFGPGTRLLVL.

This clonotype has a handful of counts. V and J are TRBV12-3 or TRBV12-4 and TRBJ2-3; TRBD2 agrees at 10 bases. With 5 bases clipped from V and 6 bases from J, the junction kept 8 bases outside the gene matches. This CDR3 comprises 15 residues. CDR3: CASSPSGGPLDTQYF. The CDR3 DNA sequence: TGTGCCAGCAGTCCTAGCGGGGGTCCCCTGGATACGCAGTATTTT.

The V and J genes are TRBV12-3 or TRBV12-4 and TRBJ2-2; TRBD2 might be the D (5 bases). The CDR3 contains 14 residues. V was shortened by 4 bases and J by 6 bases, with 12 bases between the two germline ends. The CDR3 here is CASSSTTRAGELFF. As DNA, the CDR3 is TGTGCCAGCAGTTCGACTACTCGGGCCGGGGAGCTGTTTTTT.

This clonotype was counted a few times. The chain combines TRBV5-1 with TRBJ1-4, with D hard to call. Trimming took 1 base from V and 4 from J, leaving 8 bases between them. Germline lookup yields CDR1 SGHRS and CDR2 YFSETQ. CDR3 length equals 14 residues. The CDR3 bases are TGCGCCAGCAGCTTGAACGGGGATAATGAAAAACTGTTTTTT. Its protein product is CASSLNGDNEKLFF.

The chain is built from TRBV7-8 and TRBJ2-3; D is possibly TRBD2 (5 bases). The CDR3 totals 14 residues. V lost 5 bases and J lost 3, with 12 bases in between. Per the germline V gene, CDR1 is SGHVS and CDR2 is FQNEAQ. This chain's CDR3 is CASSPSRGTDTQYF. In nucleotides, the CDR3 is TGTGCCAGCAGCCCATCCCGCGGGACAGATACGCAGTATTTT.

This clonotype was counted at least ten times. The chain links TRBV11-1 to TRBJ2-3; D is unresolved. CDR1 SGHAT and CDR2 FQDESV come from the germline V gene (reference sequence). CDR3 length equals 14 residues. The V end was cut by 6 bases, the J end by 4 bases, with 14 bases between. The CDR3, as DNA: TGTGCCAGCAGGCGTGGCCCCGTGGCAGATACGCAGTATTTT. Protein: CASRRGPVADTQYF.

In this sample, this clonotype turned up once. The chain carries TRBV2 and TRBJ2-5; tentative D call: TRBD2 (7 bases). With 10 bases removed from V and 5 bases from J, the gap between germline ends came to 17 bases. In germline, CDR1 is SNHLY, CDR2 FYNNEI. The CDR3 has 13 residues. The CDR3 sequence: CATKGGRVETQYF. The CDR3 bases are TGTGCCACCAAGGGGGGGCGCGTGGAGACCCAGTACTTC. Using reference TRBV2 and TRBJ2-5 for the parts outside the CDR3, the full variable domain is EPEVTQTPSHQVTQMGQEVILRCVPISNHLYFYWYRQILGQKVEFLVSFYNNEISEKSEIFDDQFSVERPDGSNFTLKIRSTKLEDSAMYFCATKGGRVETQYFGPGTRLLVL.

The gene calls are TRBV4-3 and TRBJ2-5, with 13 bases lining up with TRBD2. The CDR3 contains 17 residues. V lost 3 bases to trimming and J lost 2 bases; unmatched junction nucleotides: 6. Germline V gives CDR1 LGHNA, CDR2 YSLEER. CDR3 coding DNA: TGCGCCAGCAGCCACTTAACTAGCGGGGGGGGACAAGAGACCCAGTACTTC. Protein: CASSHLTSGGGQETQYF.

This clonotype was observed at least ten times. The gene calls are TRBV6-5 and TRBJ1-2; D gene unclear. CDR3 length: 15 residues. V lost 0 bases, J lost 3 bases, and 11 bases lay in between. CDR1 and CDR2 (germline): MNHEY, SVGAGI. The CDR3 DNA sequence: TGTGCCAGCAGTTACTCGATGGTGGAATACTATGGCTACACCTTC. It codes for CASSYSMVEYYGYTF.

The chain links TRBV20-1 to TRBJ1-4; maybe TRBD1 (5 bases). The CDR3 runs 14 residues. Trimming pared 5 bases from V and 6 bases from J, leaving 16 bases between. CDR1 DFQATT and CDR2 SNEGSKA come from the germline V gene (reference sequence). The CDR3 nucleotides read TGCAGTGCTTCATGGGGGTCTAATGATGAAAAACTGTTTTTT. Translating gives CSASWGSNDEKLFF.

The CDR3 is CSVRELSGSYNEQFF. CDR3 nucleotides: TGCAGTGTGAGGGAGCTCTCCGGCTCCTACAATGAGCAGTTCTTC. This chain links TRBV29-1 with TRBJ2-1, with D perhaps TRBD2 (5 bases). The CDR3 runs to 15 residues. Germline V gene lookup returns CDR1 SQVTM and CDR2 ANQGSEA.

This clonotype was detected ten times or more. The chain has TRBV5-1 and TRBJ2-5; no clear D gene. Trimming left V 0 bases short and J 4 bases short, with 7 bases between. CDR3 length: 13 amino acids. CDR1 and CDR2 from the germline V gene are SGHRS and YFSETQ. CDR3 protein: CASSLGVAETQYF. As DNA, the CDR3 is TGCGCCAGCAGCTTGGGGGTTGCAGAGACCCAGTACTTC.

This clonotype was seen only a few times. The chain couples TRBV7-2 to TRBJ2-7, with a weak D call TRBD2 (6 bases). Trimming left V 5 bases short and J 0 bases short, with 14 bases between. The CDR3 consists of 15 residues. Germline CDR1 SGHTA, CDR2 FQGNSA. CDR3 loop: CASSAGLLSSYEQYF. CDR3 nucleotide sequence: TGTGCCAGCAGCGCGGGACTCCTGAGCTCCTACGAGCAGTACTTC.

This chain links TRBV16 with TRBJ1-3; 10 nucleotides align to TRBD1. V trimming: 4 bases; J trimming: 2 bases; junction bases outside the gene matches: 5. The germline V gene encodes CDR1 KGHSY and CDR2 FQNENV. The CDR3 spans 16 residues. CDR3 in amino acids: CASSRDRGAPGNTIYF. The DNA of the CDR3 is TGTGCCAGCAGCCGGGACAGGGGAGCACCTGGAAACACCATATATTTT.

The genes are TRBV5-1 and TRBJ2-3, with D maybe TRBD2 (5 bases). CDR1 and CDR2 (germline): SGHRS, YFSETQ. The CDR3 loop spans 15 amino acids. V was trimmed by 0 bases and J by 1 base, leaving 9 bases between them. The CDR3 DNA is TGCGCCAGCAGCTTGGATCGGGGTGGCACAGATACGCAGTATTTT. Translating gives CASSLDRGGTDTQYF.

The V gene is TRBV7-2, the J gene TRBJ1-4; D is possibly TRBD1 (5 bases). Germline V CDR1 and CDR2: SGHTA, FQGNSA. Trimming pared 3 bases from V and 7 bases from J, leaving 12 bases between. The CDR3 loop spans 14 amino acids. CDR3 residues: CASSFQWGGEKLFF. The CDR3 DNA follows: TGTGCCAGCAGCTTCCAGTGGGGGGGTGAAAAACTGTTTTTT.

There are a few counts of this clonotype. The V and J genes are TRBV3-2 and TRBJ2-7. TRBV3-2 is a recognized pseudogene. This CDR3 spans 14 amino acids. CDR3 sequence (DNA): TGTGCCAGCAGCCAAGATCTGGGGGACTACGAGCAGTACGTC. It encodes CASSQDLGDYEQYV.